This passage covers 17 T cell receptor beta chains from one sample sequenced in a study of T-cell memory formation after mild COVID-19. MiXCR was run by TCRdb on the 5' RACE reads, yielding one entry per CDR3 protein. There are some 46,000 distinct CDR3 sequences in the sample; 6% to 8.5% occur only once, and about 0.8% lies in the top ten. Sequenced material: PBMCs or a T cell subset sorted from them (not recorded which). The receptors derive from an adult who had mild COVID-19 (a few samples of this study predate the infection). Cell type and time point are not known.

The V call is TRBV5-4, the J call TRBJ2-3; D is ambiguous. The CDR3 is 14 residues long. Germline-derived CDR1 and CDR2 are SGHNT and YYREEE (reference sequence). V was trimmed by 0 bases and J by 2 bases, leaving 7 bases between them. The CDR3 DNA is TGTGCCAGCAGCTTGGGTCACGCCACAGATACGCAGTATTTT. As protein: CASSLGHATDTQYF.

This clonotype was detected only a few times. This sequence joins TRBV7-2 and TRBJ1-2; perhaps TRBD1 as D (6 bases). This CDR3 spans 15 amino acids. V dropped 5 bases and J dropped 2 bases, with 15 bases sitting between them. Germline loops: CDR1 SGHTA, CDR2 FQGNSA. CDR3: CASSTSWGANYGYTF. CDR3 DNA sequence: TGTGCCAGCAGCACCTCCTGGGGGGCCAACTATGGCTACACCTTC.

The chain joins TRBV19 to TRBJ1-3; D is unclear. V lost 3 bases to trimming and J lost 3 bases, with 9 bases between them. Germline loops: CDR1 LNHDA, CDR2 SQIVND (reference sequence). This CDR3 has 14 amino acids. The CDR3 region is CASSIYLFGNTIYF. CDR3 sequence (DNA): TGTGCCAGTAGTATCTACCTCTTTGGAAACACCATATATTTT. The full variable domain, its missing parts supplied by reference TRBV19 and TRBJ1-3, is DGGITQSPKYLFRKEGQNVTLSCEQNLNHDAMYWYRQDPGQGLRLIYYSQIVNDFQKGDIAEGYSVSREKKESFPLTVTSAQKNPTAFYLCASSIYLFGNTIYFGEGSWLTVV.

For this clonotype: Just one base apart from a much larger clone, this may be a read error. The conserved closing phenylalanine or tryptophan is absent in this CDR3, likely reflecting a read error. This rearrangement joins TRBV18 to TRBJ2-6, with 12 bases aligning to TRBD1. The V gene end was trimmed by 3 bases and the J gene end by 2 bases; junction bases not matched to a gene: 5. Germline CDR1 and CDR2: KGHSH and LQKENI. This CDR3 has 18 amino acids. Here the CDR3 reads CASSPRGQGATGANVLTL. The CDR3 DNA is TGTGCCAGCTCACCCCGGGGACAGGGGGCGACTGGGGCCAACGTCCTGACTTTA.

V is TRBV7-6 and J is TRBJ1-4; 9 nucleotides match TRBD1. J gave up 7 bases and V 1 base, and 7 bases lay outside the gene matches. In germline, CDR1 is SGHVS, CDR2 FNYEAQ. The length of the CDR3 is 16 residues. The CDR3 loop reads CASSLGVQGAREKLFF. Written as DNA, the CDR3 is TGTGCCAGCAGCTTAGGGGTACAGGGGGCGCGTGAAAAACTGTTTTTT.

Concerning this clonotype itself: The junction shows a germline mismatch at one end, possibly a read error. The V gene is TRBV11-2, the J gene TRBJ2-4; D gene ambiguous. The CDR3 consists of 20 residues. The germline V gene has CDR1 SGHAT and CDR2 FQNNGV. The CDR3: CASSLGGLTPSLLAKNIHYF. Written as DNA, the CDR3 is TGTGCCAGCAGCTTAGGGGGTCTAACTCCAAGTCTCTTAGCCAAAAACATTCACTACTTC.

There are many counts of this clonotype. V is TRBV7-9 and J is TRBJ1-2; D uncertain. The CDR3 sequence is 12 residues long. Germline loops: CDR1 SEHNR, CDR2 FQNEAQ (reference sequence). V was shortened by 8 bases and J by 5 bases, with 12 bases between the two germline ends. In nucleotides, the CDR3 is TGTGCCAGCCCTCACCCGTTGTATGGCTACACCTTC. This encodes CASPHPLYGYTF. Full variable domain (outside the CDR3, taken from reference TRBV7-9 and TRBJ1-2): DTGVSQNPRHKITKRGQNVTFRCDPISEHNRLYWYRQTLGQGPEFLTYFQNEAQLEKSRLLSDRFSAERPKGSFSTLEIQRTEQGDSAMYLCASPHPLYGYTFGSGTRLTVV.

The genes are TRBV12-3 or TRBV12-4 and TRBJ1-6; D unclear. The ends were cut back, 7 bases at V and 5 bases at J, with 15 bases in the middle. The CDR3 has 15 amino acids. CDR3 DNA: TGTGCCAGCACGTATGATGACCCAAATAATTCACCCCTCCACTTT. This translates into CASTYDDPNNSPLHF.

This clonotype has more than one count but fewer than ten. This CDR3 reads CASSQLWDSPLHF. The CDR3 DNA is TGTGCCAGCAGCCAACTCTGGGATTCACCCCTCCACTTT. The V gene is TRBV14, the J gene TRBJ1-6; D is undetermined. The V end lost 2 bases, the J end lost 8 bases, and 7 bases lay between the germline ends. The CDR3 length is 13 residues. Germline CDR1 and CDR2: SGHDN and FVKESK.

The table lists this clonotype with many counts. This CDR3 is CASTFTGTGADTQYF. For the CDR3, the DNA is TGTGCCAGCACCTTTACCGGGACAGGTGCAGATACGCAGTATTTT. This rearrangement joins TRBV7-9 to TRBJ2-3, with 8 bases identical to TRBD1. Germline loops: CDR1 SEHNR, CDR2 FQNEAQ (reference sequence). V trimming: 7 bases; J trimming: 4 bases; junction bases outside the gene matches: 10. This CDR3 contains 15 residues.

This clonotype came up a few times. The gene calls are TRBV2 and TRBJ2-3; 8 bases align to TRBD1. The CDR3 is made up of 12 amino acids. With V trimmed by 3 bases and J by 11 bases, 4 bases remained unmatched. Per germline, CDR1 SNHLY and CDR2 FYNNEI. The CDR3 loop reads CASSDPGQVQYF. In DNA form, the CDR3 reads TGTGCCAGCAGTGATCCGGGACAGGTGCAGTATTTT.

The chain carries TRBV20-1 and TRBJ1-2, with D maybe TRBD1 (5 bases). V was pared by 6 bases and J by 8 bases, with 16 bases between. The CDR3 length is 12 residues. Per the germline V gene, CDR1 is DFQATT and CDR2 is SNEGSKA (reference sequence). In nucleotides, the CDR3 is TGCAGTGCCAGTCGGCAGGGCAAAGGCTACACCTTC. Its translation: CSASRQGKGYTF.

In this sample, this clonotype turned up many times. This chain's CDR3 is CASSLQTSGRGDTQYF. The CDR3 DNA follows: TGTGCCAGCAGCCTTCAGACTAGCGGCAGAGGGGATACGCAGTATTTT. The chain has TRBV7-9 and TRBJ2-3, with 9 bases aligning to TRBD2. The CDR3 has 16 amino acids. CDR1 and CDR2 (germline): SEHNR, FQNEAQ (reference sequence). Losses at the gene ends were 5 bases for V and 6 bases for J; bases not matched to a gene: 12.

In its sample, this clonotype was seen many times. V and J are TRBV7-9 and TRBJ2-1; 10 bases fit TRBD2. The CDR3 contains 16 residues. V lost 4 bases, J lost 4 bases, and 7 bases stayed unmatched. Germline CDR1 SEHNR, CDR2 FQNEAQ (reference sequence). CDR3 coding DNA: TGTGCCAGCAGCTACAATCCTAGCGGGGGATACAATGAGCAGTTCTTC. It yields the protein CASSYNPSGGYNEQFF. The whole variable domain, filled in from reference TRBV7-9 and TRBJ2-1, reads DTGVSQNPRHKITKRGQNVTFRCDPISEHNRLYWYRQTLGQGPEFLTYFQNEAQLEKSRLLSDRFSAERPKGSFSTLEIQRTEQGDSAMYLCASSYNPSGGYNEQFFGPGTRLTVL.

The V and J genes are TRBV19 and TRBJ2-5, with TRBD2 matching over 13 bases. This CDR3 contains 16 residues. Germline V gives CDR1 LNHDA, CDR2 SQIVND (reference sequence). V dropped 4 bases and J dropped 5; count of bases not matched to a gene: 7. The CDR3 DNA sequence: TGTGCCAGTAGTACCGGACTAGCGGGAGTTAGGGAGACCCAGTACTTC. Its translation: CASSTGLAGVRETQYF. The full variable domain, its missing parts supplied by reference TRBV19 and TRBJ2-5, is DGGITQSPKYLFRKEGQNVTLSCEQNLNHDAMYWYRQDPGQGLRLIYYSQIVNDFQKGDIAEGYSVSREKKESFPLTVTSAQKNPTAFYLCASSTGLAGVRETQYFGPGTRLLVL.

This clonotype was detected many times. This chain connects TRBV18 to TRBJ1-4; D gene ambiguous. Trimming took off 1 base at V and 3 bases at J, with 6 bases between the two ends. The CDR3 is 14 amino acids. The germline gives CDR1 KGHSH, CDR2 LQKENI. The CDR3 DNA reads as TGTGCCAGCTCACCACTACAGCCTAATGAAAAACTGTTTTTT. This sequence encodes CASSPLQPNEKLFF.

This clonotype has ten or more counts. The V call is TRBV4-2, the J call TRBJ2-1; 12 bases are shared with TRBD2. The germline V gene has CDR1 LGHNA and CDR2 YNFKEQ. V trimming: 4 bases; J trimming: 9 bases; junction bases outside the gene matches: 4. The CDR3 spans 14 residues. The CDR3 spells CASSRLAGGGEQFF. Here the CDR3 DNA reads TGTGCCAGCAGCCGGCTAGCGGGAGGGGGTGAGCAGTTCTTC.